These 7 T cell receptor beta chains share one sample of origin, sequenced in a study of blood T cell repertoires in COVID-19. Some clones are missing from TCRdb's copy, which holds only in-frame ones; the method was immunoSEQ multiplex PCR. The sample holds around 360,000 clones, around 87% seen once. The sample was PBMCs or T cells enriched from blood (not recorded which). The receptors here all came from a man in his forties in a cohort exposed to, infected with or recovered from COVID-19 (not recorded which).

In this sample, this clone turned up once. The chain combines TRBV9 with TRBJ2-3; TRBD2 matches 9 bases. Looked up from germline, CDR1 is SGDLS and CDR2 is YYNGEE. The CDR3 runs to 20 residues. After removal of 3 bases from V and 3 bases from J, the junction contained 20 bases not matched to a gene. CDR3 region: CASSALFGIQAGGPTDTQYF. The DNA of the CDR3 is TGTGCCAGCAGCGCCTTATTCGGGATTCAGGCGGGAGGGCCGACAGATACGCAGTATTTT.

V gene TRBV19 combines with J gene TRBJ1-5, with a possible D match to TRBD1 (6 bases). V was shortened by 3 bases and J by 11 bases, with 11 bases between the two germline ends. CDR1 and CDR2 (germline): LNHDA, SQIVND (reference sequence). The CDR3 runs 12 residues. CDR3 in DNA: TGTGCCAGTAGTATTCTCCAGGGGTCCCAGCATTTT. Its protein product is CASSILQGSQHF.

The V call is TRBV24-1, the J call TRBJ2-1; tentative D call: TRBD2 (6 bases). V was shortened by 1 base and J by 5 bases, with 14 bases between the two germline ends. The CDR3 loop spans 16 amino acids. Per germline, CDR1 KGHDR and CDR2 SFDVKD. The DNA of the CDR3 is TGTGCCACCAGTGATTTTGGGACTCTCAACGACAATGAGCAGTTCTTC. This codes for CATSDFGTLNDNEQFF.

The chain uses TRBV29-1 and TRBJ2-5; maybe TRBD1 (5 bases). CDR3 length equals 14 residues. V lost 4 bases, J lost 1 base, and 13 bases lay in between. In germline, CDR1 is SQVTM, CDR2 ANQGSEA. The CDR3 DNA is TGCAGCGTTGGAGATGACAGCCTCCAAGAGACCCAGTACTTC. This codes for CSVGDDSLQETQYF. The full variable domain, completed using reference TRBV29-1 and TRBJ2-5, is SAVISQKPSRDICQRGTSLTIQCQVDSQVTMMFWYRQQPGQSLTLIATANQGSEATYESGFVIDKFPISRPNLTFSTLTVSNMSPEDSSIYLCSVGDDSLQETQYFGPGTRLLVL.

This rearrangement joins TRBV28 to TRBJ1-5; D unclear. Per the germline V gene, CDR1 is MDHEN and CDR2 is SYDVKM. V was clipped by 3 bases and J by 1 base, with 4 bases between them. The CDR3 spans 13 residues. The chain's CDR3 is CASSFLSNQPQHF. CDR3 coding DNA: TGTGCCAGCAGTTTCCTAAGCAATCAGCCCCAGCATTTT.

Here the CDR3 reads CASSQVIGQGARGYTF. For the CDR3, the DNA is TGTGCCAGCAGCCAAGTAATTGGACAGGGGGCGCGAGGCTACACCTTC. The chain links TRBV3-1 (or the pseudogene TRBV3-2) to TRBJ1-2, with TRBD1 identical over 11 bases. V shed 1 base, J shed 8 bases, and the junction held 9 bases outside the gene matches. Per germline, CDR1 LGHDT and CDR2 YNNKEL (reference sequence). CDR3 length: 16 residues.

This clone appeared a single time. The V call is TRBV7-2, the J call TRBJ2-1; 10 bases are shared with TRBD2. The junction had 4 bases not matched to a gene; V was cut back by 2 bases and J by 3 bases. Germline values: CDR1 SGHTA, CDR2 FQGNSA. The CDR3 consists of 16 residues. CDR3 coding DNA: TGTGCCAGCAGCTTATTCCCTAGCGGGAGCTACAATGAGCAGTTCTTC. This sequence encodes CASSLFPSGSYNEQFF.